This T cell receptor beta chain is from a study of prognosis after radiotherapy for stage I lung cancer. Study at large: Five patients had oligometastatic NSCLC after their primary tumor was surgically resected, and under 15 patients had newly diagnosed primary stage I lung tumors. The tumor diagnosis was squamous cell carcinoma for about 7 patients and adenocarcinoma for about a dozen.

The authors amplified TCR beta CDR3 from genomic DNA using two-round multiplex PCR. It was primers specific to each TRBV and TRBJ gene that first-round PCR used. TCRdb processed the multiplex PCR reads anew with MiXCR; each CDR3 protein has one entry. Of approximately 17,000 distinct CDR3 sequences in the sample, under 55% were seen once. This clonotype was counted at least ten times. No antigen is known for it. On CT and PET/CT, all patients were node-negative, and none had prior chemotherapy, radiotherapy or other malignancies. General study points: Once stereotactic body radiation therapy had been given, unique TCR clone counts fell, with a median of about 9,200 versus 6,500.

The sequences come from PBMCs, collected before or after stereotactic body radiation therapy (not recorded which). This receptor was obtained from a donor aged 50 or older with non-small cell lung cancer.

Here the CDR3 reads CSAREAPRSGTSYNEQFF. DNA for the CDR3: TGCAGTGCTAGAGAAGCCCCGCGTAGCGGGACTTCCTACAATGAGCAGTTCTTC. This chain connects TRBV20-1 to TRBJ2-1; TRBD2 matches 8 bases. V shed 0 bases, J shed 1 base, and the junction held 11 bases outside the gene matches. The CDR3 spans 18 residues. Germline loops: CDR1 DFQATT, CDR2 SNEGSKA (reference sequence).